A single sample is the source of the 32 T cell receptor beta chains below, sequenced in a study of CD8 T cells in ankylosing spondylitis. MiXCR was run by TCRdb on the 5' RACE reads, yielding one entry per CDR3 protein. This sample has roughly 35,000 distinct CDR3 sequences, with 13% found just once. The sample was synovial fluid, either unsorted or a sorted T cell fraction (not recorded which). The source of these receptors is a male donor with ankylosing spondylitis.

This clonotype was counted only a few times. The V and J genes are TRBV11-1 and TRBJ2-7; 7 bases match TRBD1. This CDR3 comprises 18 residues. CDR1 SGHAT and CDR2 FQDESV come from the germline V gene (reference sequence). Germline trimming cut 5 bases from V and 2 bases from J; bases unmatched to any gene: 18. CDR3 sequence (DNA): TGTGCCAGCAGCCCCAACCTCGGGGACAGATGGATCCCCTACGAGCAGTACTTC. Its translation: CASSPNLGDRWIPYEQYF. Full variable domain (remainder filled in from reference TRBV11-1 and TRBJ2-7): EAEVAQSPRYKITEKSQAVAFWCDPISGHATLYWYRQILGQGPELLVQFQDESVVDDSQLPKDRFSAERLKGVDSTLKIQPAELGDSAMYLCASSPNLGDRWIPYEQYFGPGTRLTVT.

This sequence joins TRBV11-2 and TRBJ2-5, with D perhaps matching TRBD1 (5 bases). From germline, CDR1 is SGHAT and CDR2 FQNNGV. CDR3 size: 15 residues. V dropped 0 bases and J dropped 5 bases, with 13 bases sitting between them. The CDR3 DNA is TGTGCCAGCAGCTTAGAATGGGGCCTCAAGGAGACCCAGTACTTC. Protein: CASSLEWGLKETQYF.

The CDR3 coding sequence is TGTGCCAGCAGCTTGGTCAGGGGACGCTCTGTCACAGATACGCAGTATTTT. Protein: CASSLVRGRSVTDTQYF. This chain connects TRBV5-6 to TRBJ2-3, with D tentatively TRBD1 (6 bases). Trimming stripped 0 bases from V and 2 bases from J, with 16 bases between. There are 17 residues in the CDR3. Looked up from germline, CDR1 is SGHDT and CDR2 is YYEEEE.

This clonotype was detected ten times or more. This sequence joins TRBV10-2 and TRBJ2-2; weak D call: TRBD2 (6 bases). Trimming removed 8 bases at V and 7 bases at J, with 8 bases between. Germline V CDR1 and CDR2: WSHSY, SAAADI. The length of the CDR3 is 11 residues. CDR3 in amino acids: CASDGGGELFF. The CDR3 DNA follows: TGCGCCAGCGACGGGGGCGGGGAGCTGTTTTTT.

In its sample, this clonotype was seen a few times. This chain links TRBV20-1 with TRBJ2-1; TRBD2 matches at 11 bases. The V segment lost 5 bases and the J segment 3 bases; nucleotides outside the gene matches: 9. From germline, CDR1 is DFQATT and CDR2 SNEGSKA (reference sequence). The CDR3 is 16 residues long. The CDR3 bases are TGCAGTGCTGGGGACTTAGCGGGGGGGGACTACAATGAGCAGTTCTTC. Protein product: CSAGDLAGGDYNEQFF.

For the CDR3, the DNA is TGTGCCAGCAGCATCACCCGCAGGGGCCTCAATGAGCAGTTCTTC. It specifies CASSITRRGLNEQFF. This chain connects TRBV11-2 to TRBJ2-1; TRBD1 is a possible D gene (6 bases). This CDR3 comprises 15 residues. Trimming pared 5 bases from V and 6 bases from J, leaving 17 bases between. Germline V lookup: CDR1 SGHAT, CDR2 FQNNGV.

This clonotype was recorded a few times. For the CDR3, the DNA is TGTGCCAGCAGTTTTCCTGGGACAGGGACACGGAAGAATGAAAAACTGTTTTTT. Residues: CASSFPGTGTRKNEKLFF. The chain is built from TRBV27 and TRBJ1-4, with 9 positions matching TRBD1. This CDR3 region has 18 residues. Germline V gives CDR1 MNHEY, CDR2 SMNVEV (reference sequence). V gave up 3 bases and J gave up 5 bases; unmatched junction bases: 13.

This clonotype has ten or more counts. The V call is TRBV9, the J call TRBJ2-7; 7 nucleotides agree with TRBD1. J lost 1 base, V lost 3 bases, and 1 base had no gene match. The CDR3 spans 13 residues. Looked up from germline, CDR1 is SGDLS and CDR2 is YYNGEE. The CDR3 region is CASSGTGSYEQYF. CDR3 sequence (DNA): TGTGCCAGCAGCGGGACAGGTTCCTACGAGCAGTACTTC.

The genes are TRBV7-9 and TRBJ2-5; D is possibly TRBD2 (7 bases). The germline gives CDR1 SEHNR, CDR2 FQNEAQ (reference sequence). The CDR3 runs 12 residues. Deletions cut 8 bases from V and 6 bases from J, with 13 bases between. The chain's CDR3 is CASGPGGKTQYF. As DNA, the CDR3 is TGTGCCAGCGGGCCGGGGGGCAAGACCCAGTACTTC.

The chain combines TRBV4-3 with TRBJ2-3; D is undetermined. The CDR3 extends over 16 amino acids. Germline-derived CDR1 and CDR2 are LGHNA and YSLEER. Trimming stripped 0 bases from V and 2 bases from J, with 12 bases between. As DNA, the CDR3 is TGCGCCAGCAGCCAAGACAGGACCGGTAACACAGATACGCAGTATTTT. Translated, it gives CASSQDRTGNTDTQYF.

The chain uses TRBV6-1 and TRBJ2-6; D uncertain. Germline loops: CDR1 MNHNS, CDR2 SASEGT. The CDR3 is 15 amino acids. Trimming pared 3 bases from V and 2 bases from J, leaving 8 bases between. The CDR3 region is CASSEGSAGANVLTF. DNA for the CDR3: TGTGCCAGCAGTGAGGGATCGGCTGGGGCCAACGTCCTGACTTTC.

This clonotype was found a few times. This chain uses TRBV7-9 with TRBJ2-7, with TRBD1 as a possible D gene (5 bases). Germline assignment: CDR1 SEHNR and CDR2 FQNEAQ (reference sequence). This CDR3 spans 14 amino acids. The germline V and J ends were trimmed by 0 bases and 4 bases, with 10 bases remaining between them. Written as DNA, the CDR3 is TGTGCCAGCAGCTTAGCGCAAAAGGGGTACGAGCAGTACTTC. It yields the protein CASSLAQKGYEQYF.

This clonotype has only a few counts. The rearrangement links TRBV9 to TRBJ2-7; 7 nucleotides line up with TRBD1. CDR1 and CDR2 from the germline V gene are SGDLS and YYNGEE. The J segment lost 3 bases and the V segment lost 3 bases, leaving 9 bases of the junction unmatched. The CDR3 has 15 residues. The CDR3 coding sequence is TGTGCCAGCAGCGGGCGACAGGGTGGGGACTACGAGCAGTACTTC. Protein: CASSGRQGGDYEQYF.

In this sample, this clonotype turned up a few times. The V call is TRBV5-1, the J call TRBJ2-3; D not certain. CDR1 is SGHRS, CDR2 YFSETQ, per germline. V lost 0 bases and J lost 7, with 9 bases in between. This CDR3 is built from 13 residues. CDR3 protein: CASSLDVGNTQYF. DNA of the CDR3: TGCGCCAGCAGCTTGGATGTTGGGAATACGCAGTATTTT.

This clonotype was counted many times. The chain combines TRBV10-3 with TRBJ1-2; 8 nucleotides match TRBD1. V shed 10 bases, J shed 4 bases, and the junction held 8 bases outside the gene matches. Looked up from germline, CDR1 is ENHRY and CDR2 is SYGVKD. The CDR3 is made up of 13 amino acids. CDR3 loop: CATSTGVPYGYTF. DNA of the CDR3: TGTGCCACCTCGACAGGGGTTCCCTATGGCTACACCTTC.

This clonotype was observed at least ten times. The gene calls are TRBV5-1 and TRBJ2-7, with TRBD1 matching 7 bases. Unmatched junction bases numbered 7, after V lost 3 bases and J lost 4 bases. Germline V gene sequence: CDR1 SGHRS, CDR2 YFSETQ. The CDR3 extends over 14 amino acids. CDR3 loop: CASSSRGPDYEQYF. Written as DNA, the CDR3 is TGCGCCAGCAGCTCGAGGGGGCCTGATTACGAGCAGTACTTC.

At least ten counts were recorded for this clonotype. The chain combines TRBV5-6 with TRBJ1-1, with D hard to call. The germline gives CDR1 SGHDT, CDR2 YYEEEE. The CDR3 sequence is 15 residues long. The V end was cut by 4 bases, the J end by 6 bases, with 19 bases between. The CDR3: CASSPGWAGPAEAFF. The CDR3 DNA reads as TGTGCCAGCAGCCCCGGTTGGGCAGGTCCCGCTGAAGCTTTCTTT.

This clonotype occurred a few times. This chain connects TRBV28 to TRBJ2-7; D may correspond to TRBD1 or TRBD2 (5 bases each). Trimming pared 3 bases from V and 2 bases from J, leaving 23 bases between. The CDR3 contains 18 residues. Per germline, CDR1 MDHEN and CDR2 SYDVKM. In DNA form, the CDR3 reads TGTGCCAGCAGTTTCACCCCTCTCCCCTGGGACGCTGCCTACGAGCAGTACTTC. Its protein product is CASSFTPLPWDAAYEQYF.

In its sample, this clonotype was seen many times. The chain uses TRBV29-1 and TRBJ2-7; 7 nucleotides agree with TRBD2. J gave up 2 bases and V 6 bases, and 7 bases lay outside the gene matches. This CDR3 contains 13 residues. CDR1 SQVTM and CDR2 ANQGSEA come from the germline V gene. The CDR3 here is CSVGGDAPYEQYF. The CDR3 DNA reads TGCAGCGTGGGGGGGGACGCCCCCTACGAGCAGTACTTC.

This clonotype was recorded at least ten times. The rearrangement links TRBV5-6 to TRBJ2-1; D is perhaps TRBD2 (6 bases). The CDR3 is made up of 12 amino acids. Germline values: CDR1 SGHDT, CDR2 YYEEEE. The germline V and J ends were trimmed by 3 bases and 7 bases, with 8 bases remaining between them. CDR3 bases: TGTGCCAGCAGCTGGGGGGATAATGAGCAGTTCTTC. This encodes CASSWGDNEQFF. Variable domain in full (rest from reference TRBV5-6 and TRBJ2-1): DAGVTQSPTHLIKTRGQQVTLRCSPKSGHDTVSWYQQALGQGPQFIFQYYEEEERQRGNFPDRFSGHQFPNYSSELNVNALLLGDSALYLCASSWGDNEQFFGPGTRLTVL.

This clonotype showed up just a few times. The V and J genes are TRBV20-1 and TRBJ2-7; 8 bases align to TRBD2. The CDR3 runs 14 residues. J lost 3 bases, V lost 5 bases, and 9 bases had no gene match. Looked up from germline, CDR1 is DFQATT and CDR2 is SNEGSKA (reference sequence). The CDR3 DNA reads TGCAGTGCTGCCGCCGGGACTAGATACTACGAGCAGTACTTC. Its translation is CSAAAGTRYYEQYF.

The chain has TRBV7-3 and TRBJ2-7; 10 positions match TRBD2. With 5 bases clipped from V and 4 bases from J, the junction kept 8 bases outside the gene matches. Germline V CDR1 and CDR2: SGHTA, FQGTGA. This CDR3 contains 15 residues. This chain's CDR3 is CASSTSAGGEYEQYF. Here the CDR3 DNA reads TGTGCCAGCAGCACTTCAGCGGGGGGGGAATACGAGCAGTACTTC.

The rearrangement links TRBV29-1 to TRBJ2-1; a possible D gene is TRBD2 (5 bases). CDR3 length: 16 residues. V was cut by 6 bases and J by 1 base, with 19 bases left in between. In germline, CDR1 is SQVTM, CDR2 ANQGSEA. CDR3 sequence reads: CSVHAFRRSSYNEQFF. The CDR3 nucleotides are TGCAGCGTGCATGCCTTCAGGAGGTCGTCCTACAATGAGCAGTTCTTC.

This clonotype showed up many times. This rearrangement joins TRBV28 to TRBJ1-5; D gene unclear. Trimming stripped 2 bases from V and 2 bases from J, with 7 bases between. The CDR3 spans 14 residues. Germline V gene sequence: CDR1 MDHEN, CDR2 SYDVKM. The CDR3 protein is CASSLAGGNQPQHF. For the CDR3, the DNA is TGTGCCAGCAGTTTAGCTGGGGGCAATCAGCCCCAGCATTTT.

This clonotype was seen only a few times. V and J are TRBV6-2 or TRBV6-3 and TRBJ2-7, with D possibly being TRBD1 (6 bases). V shed 2 bases and J shed 2 bases, with 10 bases lying between them. The CDR3 covers 14 residues. CDR1 and CDR2 (germline): MNHEY, SVGEGT. The chain's CDR3 is CASSYGGRTYEQYF. CDR3 bases: TGTGCCAGCAGTTACGGGGGCAGGACCTACGAGCAGTACTTC.

This clonotype was found many times. V and J are TRBV12-3 or TRBV12-4 and TRBJ2-4; D is unclear. Trimming pared 3 bases from V and 4 bases from J, leaving 7 bases between. The CDR3 loop spans 13 amino acids. The CDR3 DNA reads as TGTGCCAGCAGTTTTAGGCTAAAAAACATTCAGTACTTC. Protein product: CASSFRLKNIQYF.

The chain carries TRBV28 and TRBJ2-3, with TRBD1 identical over 7 bases. There are 14 residues in the CDR3. The trim removed 5 bases at V and 2 bases at J, leaving 4 bases unmatched. Germline V lookup: CDR1 MDHEN, CDR2 SYDVKM. CDR3 coding DNA: TGTGCCAGCAGTCGGGACAGCCTCACAGATACGCAGTATTTT. Translated: CASSRDSLTDTQYF.

The chain links TRBV7-2 to TRBJ2-7, with D uncertain. Germline values: CDR1 SGHTA, CDR2 FQGNSA. The CDR3 is 13 amino acids. Between the trimmed V and J ends, which lost 2 bases and 0 bases, there was a span of 5 bases. Written as DNA, the CDR3 is TGTGCCAGCAGCTTAACTATCTCCTACGAGCAGTACTTC. This gives the protein CASSLTISYEQYF. Full variable domain (missing parts from reference TRBV7-2 and TRBJ2-7): GAGVSQSPSNKVTEKGKDVELRCDPISGHTALYWYRQSLGQGLEFLIYFQGNSAPDKSGLPSDRFSAERTGGSVSTLTIQRTQQEDSAVYLCASSLTISYEQYFGPGTRLTVT.

This chain links TRBV7-8 with TRBJ1-2, with no clear D. Per germline, CDR1 SGHVS and CDR2 FQNEAQ. CDR3 size: 12 residues. V was shortened by 10 bases and J by 4 bases, with 13 bases between the two germline ends. The CDR3 DNA is TGTGCCACCCGGCGATGGGGCTATGGCTACACCTTC. Encoded protein: CATRRWGYGYTF.

This clonotype was observed a handful of times. The chain carries TRBV6-2 or TRBV6-3 and TRBJ2-1, with 8 bases lining up with TRBD1. V gave up 1 base and J gave up 2 bases; unmatched junction bases: 13. CDR3 length equals 19 residues. Germline V gives CDR1 MNHEY, CDR2 SVGEGT. CDR3 DNA: TGTGCCAGCAGTTACTTTGCCCGGGACAGGACCTTTCCCTACAATGAGCAGTTCTTC. It specifies CASSYFARDRTFPYNEQFF.

At least ten counts were recorded for this clonotype. This rearrangement joins TRBV29-1 to TRBJ2-1, with D perhaps matching TRBD1 or TRBD2 (6 bases each). The germline V gene has CDR1 SQVTM and CDR2 ANQGSEA. CDR3 size: 13 residues. V dropped 7 bases and J dropped 9 bases, with 19 bases sitting between them. Here the CDR3 DNA reads TGCAGCGCCGGGTCGGGGGAAGGGGGTGAGCAGTTCTTC. It is translated as CSAGSGEGGEQFF.

This clonotype was observed at least ten times. This chain connects TRBV10-3 to TRBJ2-7; D may be TRBD1 (6 bases). CDR3 size: 14 residues. Trimming cost V 2 bases and J 5 bases, with 13 bases left between them. Germline CDR1 reads ENHRY; CDR2 reads SYGVKD. CDR3 sequence: CAISEPGVVHEQYF. CDR3 coding DNA: TGTGCCATCAGTGAGCCAGGGGTCGTACACGAGCAGTACTTC.